The clone carrying this T cell receptor (beta chain) was recorded a few times. These data are taken from a study of blood T cell repertoires in COVID-19. On the study more broadly: COVID-19 samples collected from the United States, Italy and Spain covered acute and convalescent phases. PBMCs, B-cell-depleted T cells, or T cells provided the cDNA or gDNA that made up the material.

Study processing details: Reference gene primer amplification gave estimated nucleated cell counts. Sequenced by immunoSEQ multiplex PCR; TCRdb stores in-frame clones only, minus some. The V and J calls and clone size are taken from that table; D and trimming were inferred from the DNA. Found here are roughly 230,000 clones, around 81% of them singletons; the top ten hold around 4.4%. This CDR3 has 15 residues. Germline V CDR1 and CDR2: MDHEN, SYDVKM. Trimming shortened V by 6 bases and J by 4 bases, and 18 bases separated the two germline ends. This rearrangement joins TRBV28 to TRBJ1-2; a possible D gene is TRBD1 (6 bases). This receptor was identified in a man between 45 and 60 years old with active or convalescent COVID-19. What was sequenced was peripheral blood. The CDR3 loop reads CASSRQATRGYGYTF. The CDR3 DNA is TGTGCCAGCAGCCGACAGGCCACTAGAGGCTATGGCTACACCTTC.